What follows are 32 T cell receptor beta chains derived from one specimen sequenced in a study of beta chain features in type 1 diabetes. TCRB transcripts that were expressed got sequenced, as all of the isolated RNA had been reverse transcribed. Some clones are missing from TCRdb's copy, which holds only in-frame ones; the method was immunoSEQ multiplex PCR. The sample consists of some 44,000 clones, roughly 70% of them appearing once. General study results and limits: Shorter TCRB CDR3s, moderately but significantly so, marked every one of the four CD4+ subsets in Type 1 diabetes patients.

The antigens for these receptors are not known. The sample comprised Tregs from blood. Source of these receptors: a young woman with type 1 diabetes.

Worth noting for this clone: Other DNA sequences in this specimen translate into the identical CDR3. The chain uses TRBV18 and TRBJ1-1; 7 nucleotides agree with TRBD1. V was pared by 3 bases and J by 3 bases, with 1 base of the junction left unmatched. The CDR3 runs to 13 residues. CDR1 KGHSH and CDR2 LQKENI come from the germline V gene. The CDR3: CASSPRGDTEAFF. The CDR3 DNA follows: TGTGCCAGCTCACCCAGGGGGGACACTGAAGCTTTCTTT. Full variable domain (missing parts from reference TRBV18 and TRBJ1-1): NAGVMQNPRHLVRRRGQEARLRCSPMKGHSHVYWYRQLPEEGLKFMVYLQKENIIDESGMPKERFSAEFPKEGPSILRIQQVVRGDSAAYFCASSPRGDTEAFFGQGTRLTVV.

The rearrangement joins TRBV7-2 to TRBJ2-1; D may be TRBD2 (6 bases). CDR3 length: 14 residues. Trimming took 5 bases from V and 8 from J, leaving 16 bases between them. Germline V CDR1 and CDR2: SGHTA, FQGNSA. The CDR3 loop reads CASSRGTGADEQFF. CDR3 nucleotides: TGTGCCAGCAGCCGGGGGACTGGGGCGGATGAGCAGTTCTTC. The full variable domain, completed using reference TRBV7-2 and TRBJ2-1, is GAGVSQSPSNKVTEKGKDVELRCDPISGHTALYWYRQSLGQGLEFLIYFQGNSAPDKSGLPSDRFSAERTGGSVSTLTIQRTQQEDSAVYLCASSRGTGADEQFFGPGTRLTVL.

V usage is TRBV28 and J usage is TRBJ2-7; 9 bases agree with TRBD2. J gave up 0 bases and V 2 bases, and 8 bases lay outside the gene matches. Germline CDR1 MDHEN, CDR2 SYDVKM. The CDR3 runs to 17 residues. CDR3 protein: CASSLAGGIGSSYEQYF. The CDR3, as DNA: TGTGCCAGCAGTTTAGCGGGAGGGATCGGAAGCTCCTACGAGCAGTACTTC.

This chain uses TRBV15 with TRBJ2-5; D is uncertain. This CDR3 spans 12 amino acids. The V and J ends lost 0 bases and 5 bases respectively, with 4 bases between them. Germline CDR1 and CDR2: LNHNV and YYDKDF (reference sequence). CDR3: CATSRDGETQYF. As DNA, the CDR3 is TGTGCCACCAGCAGAGACGGGGAGACCCAGTACTTC.

The gene calls are TRBV27 and TRBJ2-7; 9 bases agree with TRBD2. Germline V CDR1 and CDR2: MNHEY, SMNVEV (reference sequence). This CDR3 has 14 residues. The ends lost 6 bases at V and 4 bases at J; junction bases unmatched: 7. In nucleotides, the CDR3 is TGTGCCAGCAGGGCGGGGGGGCGGACTTACGAGCAGTACTTC. The encoded protein is CASRAGGRTYEQYF.

There are a few counts of this clone. This chain connects TRBV2 to TRBJ1-1, with D tentatively TRBD1 (5 bases). This CDR3 contains 13 residues. From germline, CDR1 is SNHLY and CDR2 FYNNEI. V lost 2 bases to trimming and J lost 1 base, with 5 bases between them. CDR3 amino acids: CASSEQGNTEAFF. CDR3 nucleotides: TGTGCCAGCAGTGAACAGGGGAACACTGAAGCTTTCTTT.

The chain links TRBV27 to TRBJ1-5; D ambiguous. Germline CDR1 is MNHEY and CDR2 is SMNVEV (reference sequence). The V end was cut by 2 bases, the J end by 4 bases, with 6 bases between. This CDR3 spans 13 amino acids. In nucleotides, the CDR3 is TGTGCCAGCAGTTTACGAGGTAATCAGCCCCAGCATTTT. Its protein is CASSLRGNQPQHF.

This chain joins TRBV27 and TRBJ2-1, with D perhaps TRBD1 (6 bases). This CDR3 comprises 14 residues. V lost 6 bases, J lost 10 bases, and 19 bases lay in between. Per the germline V gene, CDR1 is MNHEY and CDR2 is SMNVEV (reference sequence). In nucleotides, the CDR3 is TGTGCCAGCAGAACCACCCTACAACAGGGCGAGCAGTTCTTC. Residues: CASRTTLQQGEQFF.

The chain links TRBV28 to TRBJ2-3; TRBD2 aligns across 9 bases. The trim removed 4 bases at V and 6 bases at J, leaving 11 bases unmatched. Per germline, CDR1 MDHEN and CDR2 SYDVKM. There are 16 residues in the CDR3. For the CDR3, the DNA is TGTGCCAGCAGTTCGCCTAGCGGGGTGGGGGTGGATACGCAGTATTTT. This gives the protein CASSSPSGVGVDTQYF. The full variable domain, its missing parts supplied by reference TRBV28 and TRBJ2-3, is DVKVTQSSRYLVKRTGEKVFLECVQDMDHENMFWYRQDPGLGLRLIYFSYDVKMKEKGDIPEGYSVSREKKERFSLILESASTNQTSMYLCASSSPSGVGVDTQYFGPGTRLTVL.

This clone was detected once. The V call is TRBV19, the J call TRBJ2-7; TRBD1 aligns across 8 bases. The CDR3 runs 14 residues. Unmatched junction bases numbered 2, after V lost 3 bases and J lost 1 base. Germline CDR1 reads LNHDA; CDR2 reads SQIVND (reference sequence). Written as DNA, the CDR3 is TGTGCCAGTAGTATCCGGACAGGGTCCTACGAGCAGTACTTC. It specifies CASSIRTGSYEQYF.

This clone was recorded a few times. V gene TRBV7-2 combines with J gene TRBJ2-2, with 10 bases matching TRBD1. V lost 3 bases, J lost 4 bases, and 5 bases stayed unmatched. Germline lookup yields CDR1 SGHTA and CDR2 FQGNSA. The length of the CDR3 is 16 residues. CDR3 region: CASSFTTGGGTGELFF. CDR3 DNA sequence: TGTGCCAGCAGCTTTACGACAGGGGGCGGCACCGGGGAGCTGTTTTTT.

The V and J genes are TRBV18 and TRBJ2-4; D is possibly TRBD2 (6 bases). The length of the CDR3 is 15 residues. Germline CDR1 KGHSH, CDR2 LQKENI. V gave up 3 bases and J gave up 5 bases, with 14 bases separating them. CDR3 region: CASSPIGSGQNIQYF. For the CDR3, the DNA is TGTGCCAGCTCACCTATAGGGAGCGGGCAAAACATTCAGTACTTC.

The chain combines TRBV2 with TRBJ2-1, with TRBD1 as a possible D gene (6 bases). Looked up from germline, CDR1 is SNHLY and CDR2 is FYNNEI. V lost 6 bases and J lost 3, with 12 bases in between. CDR3 length: 14 residues. CDR3 residues: CASRGAWGYNEQFF. The CDR3 coding sequence is TGTGCCAGCAGGGGGGCCTGGGGCTACAATGAGCAGTTCTTC.

The chain links TRBV5-4 to TRBJ2-1; D remains ambiguous. The CDR3 spans 13 residues. V dropped 2 bases and J dropped 6 bases, with 9 bases sitting between them. Germline lookup yields CDR1 SGHNT and CDR2 YYREEE (reference sequence). The CDR3 loop reads CASSFSSGNEQFF. CDR3 sequence (DNA): TGTGCCAGCAGCTTTTCGTCCGGCAATGAGCAGTTCTTC.

The chain has TRBV16 and TRBJ1-1; D might be TRBD1 (6 bases). Trimming stripped 2 bases from V and 5 bases from J, with 12 bases between. The CDR3 contains 14 residues. Germline CDR1 KGHSY, CDR2 FQNENV. The CDR3 here is CASSQGTLRTEAFF. DNA for the CDR3: TGTGCCAGCAGCCAAGGGACACTTCGAACTGAAGCTTTCTTT.

The rearrangement uses TRBV7-3 and TRBJ2-1, with 10 bases that match TRBD2. CDR3 length equals 19 residues. V gave up 0 bases and J gave up 5 bases; unmatched junction bases: 13. The germline gives CDR1 SGHTA, CDR2 FQGTGA. In DNA, the CDR3 is TGTGCCAGCAGCTTAACGGAGCGGGAGGGCCCATTCGAACACAATGAGCAGTTCTTC. It translates to CASSLTEREGPFEHNEQFF.

J is TRBJ2-7 and V is TRBV5-1; weak D call: TRBD1 (6 bases). CDR1 is SGHRS and CDR2 is YFSETQ in the germline V gene. The CDR3 spans 13 residues. V was clipped by 4 bases and J by 1 base, with 9 bases between them. This CDR3 reads CASSPQGSYEQYF. The CDR3 DNA follows: TGCGCCAGCAGCCCACAGGGTTCCTACGAGCAGTACTTC.

The chain has TRBV4-3 and TRBJ2-3, with D hard to call. Germline V CDR1 and CDR2: LGHNA, YSLEER. The CDR3 sequence is 13 residues long. The V and J ends lost 3 bases and 0 bases respectively, with 4 bases between them. The CDR3 DNA sequence: TGCGCCAGCAGCCAGCGCAGCACAGATACGCAGTATTTT. This encodes CASSQRSTDTQYF.

This clone was observed a few times. The chain links TRBV5-4 to TRBJ2-1; weak D call: TRBD1 (6 bases). The CDR3 loop spans 15 amino acids. Trimming cost V 2 bases and J 4 bases, with 13 bases left between them. CDR1 SGHNT and CDR2 YYREEE come from the germline V gene (reference sequence). In DNA, the CDR3 is TGTGCCAGCAGCTTCCGGGACACTATTTACAATGAGCAGTTCTTC. Translation: CASSFRDTIYNEQFF.

The chain carries TRBV18 and TRBJ2-2; 8 nucleotides align to TRBD1. This CDR3 contains 19 residues. The V gene end was trimmed by 0 bases and the J gene end by 2 bases; junction bases not matched to a gene: 11. Germline values: CDR1 KGHSH, CDR2 LQKENI. The CDR3 loop reads CASSPPNRGTGVNTGELFF. CDR3 nucleotides: TGTGCCAGCTCACCACCCAACCGCGGGACAGGAGTTAACACCGGGGAGCTGTTTTTT. Together with reference TRBV18 and TRBJ2-2, the CDR3 gives the full variable domain: NAGVMQNPRHLVRRRGQEARLRCSPMKGHSHVYWYRQLPEEGLKFMVYLQKENIIDESGMPKERFSAEFPKEGPSILRIQQVVRGDSAAYFCASSPPNRGTGVNTGELFFGEGSRLTVL.

The rearrangement uses TRBV7-2 and TRBJ1-1, with D possibly TRBD1 on 6 matching bases. V was cut by 2 bases and J by 4 bases, with 8 bases left in between. Germline CDR1 and CDR2: SGHTA and FQGNSA. This CDR3 contains 13 residues. The CDR3, as DNA: TGTGCCAGCAGCTTAAGGGACACCACTGAAGCTTTCTTT. Translation gives CASSLRDTTEAFF.

The J gene is TRBJ1-2, the V gene TRBV18; D gene unclear. The V end lost 3 bases, the J end lost 2 bases, and 13 bases lay between the germline ends. The germline V gene encodes CDR1 KGHSH and CDR2 LQKENI. This CDR3 contains 15 residues. CDR3 protein: CASSPSSGQNYGYTF. CDR3 DNA: TGTGCCAGCTCACCTTCTAGCGGTCAGAACTATGGCTACACCTTC.

The table lists this clone with a few counts. This chain uses TRBV7-2 with TRBJ2-7; 13 nucleotides agree with TRBD2. CDR3 length equals 15 residues. V gave up 2 bases and J gave up 4 bases; unmatched junction bases: 2. From germline, CDR1 is SGHTA and CDR2 FQGNSA. CDR3 sequence reads: CASSLRTSGGYEQYF. CDR3 DNA: TGTGCCAGCAGCTTACGGACTAGCGGGGGTTACGAGCAGTACTTC.

The V call is TRBV30, the J call TRBJ2-5; D is perhaps TRBD2 (6 bases). The DNA end lines up better with TRBJ2-7; the J call may be wrong. CDR1 GTSNPN and CDR2 SVGIG come from the germline V gene (reference sequence). This CDR3 region has 12 residues. This chain's CDR3 is CAWRRGFDEQYF. CDR3 bases: TGTGCCTGGAGACGGGGGTTCGACGAGCAGTACTTC.

V gene TRBV29-1 combines with J gene TRBJ1-2; 8 bases agree with TRBD1. Unmatched junction bases numbered 12, after V lost 3 bases and J lost 3 bases. From germline, CDR1 is SQVTM and CDR2 ANQGSEA. CDR3 length: 16 amino acids. As DNA, the CDR3 is TGCAGCGTTGACCCGCGGCAGGGGGCGCAGGACTATGGCTACACCTTC. This gives the protein CSVDPRQGAQDYGYTF.

The chain combines TRBV7-8 with TRBJ2-4; the match to TRBD2 covers 12 bases. V trimming: 2 bases; J trimming: 11 bases; junction bases outside the gene matches: 4. From germline, CDR1 is SGHVS and CDR2 FQNEAQ. The CDR3 covers 14 residues. CDR3 loop: CASSLSPSGRVQYF. CDR3 DNA: TGTGCCAGCAGCTTATCGCCTAGCGGGAGGGTTCAGTACTTC.

The rearrangement links TRBV6-1 to TRBJ2-7; D possibly corresponds to TRBD2 (6 bases). V lost 0 bases to trimming and J lost 4 bases, with 13 bases between them. The CDR3 totals 15 residues. Germline values: CDR1 MNHNS, CDR2 SASEGT. The CDR3 sequence is CASSEAGGPQYEQYF. The CDR3 region has the DNA TGTGCCAGCAGTGAAGCGGGGGGTCCTCAATACGAGCAGTACTTC.

The CDR3 DNA reads as TGTGCCAGCAAATTGGGGACATATAATCAGCCCCAGCATTTT. Translated: CASKLGTYNQPQHF. The chain links TRBV6-1 to TRBJ1-5; possibly TRBD1 for D (6 bases). The germline V gene has CDR1 MNHNS and CDR2 SASEGT. The CDR3 length is 14 residues. V lost 7 bases, J lost 4 bases, and 14 bases lay in between.

This chain links TRBV28 with TRBJ1-2; D possibly corresponds to TRBD1 (5 bases). The V end was cut by 5 bases, the J end by 2 bases, with 12 bases between. The CDR3 runs 14 residues. Germline-derived CDR1 and CDR2 are MDHEN and SYDVKM. The CDR3 loop reads CASSTQGRNYGYTF. In DNA, the CDR3 is TGTGCCAGCAGTACCCAGGGTCGGAACTATGGCTACACCTTC.

The chain joins TRBV7-9 to TRBJ2-7, with D hard to call. V lost 11 bases to trimming and J lost 6 bases, with 8 bases between them. The CDR3 covers 9 residues. CDR1 is SEHNR, CDR2 FQNEAQ, per germline (reference sequence). This CDR3 is CAGGTEQYF. In nucleotides, the CDR3 is TGTGCCGGCGGAACCGAGCAGTACTTC.

As DNA, the CDR3 is TGCGCCAGCAGACCGGGTCTCAACTCTGGAAACACCATATATTTT. This codes for CASRPGLNSGNTIYF. This chain connects TRBV5-1 to TRBJ1-3; D call uncertain. CDR1 and CDR2 from the germline V gene are SGHRS and YFSETQ. Trimming took off 5 bases at V and 0 bases at J, with 12 bases between the two ends. There are 15 residues in the CDR3.

V and J are TRBV29-1 and TRBJ2-5, with 9 bases matching TRBD2. Germline loops: CDR1 SQVTM, CDR2 ANQGSEA. Germline trimming cut 0 bases from V and 2 bases from J; bases unmatched to any gene: 7. The CDR3 contains 16 residues. The CDR3 region has the DNA TGCAGCGTTGAAGACCCCCAGAGCGGGGGGCAAGAGACCCAGTACTTC. Its protein is CSVEDPQSGGQETQYF.